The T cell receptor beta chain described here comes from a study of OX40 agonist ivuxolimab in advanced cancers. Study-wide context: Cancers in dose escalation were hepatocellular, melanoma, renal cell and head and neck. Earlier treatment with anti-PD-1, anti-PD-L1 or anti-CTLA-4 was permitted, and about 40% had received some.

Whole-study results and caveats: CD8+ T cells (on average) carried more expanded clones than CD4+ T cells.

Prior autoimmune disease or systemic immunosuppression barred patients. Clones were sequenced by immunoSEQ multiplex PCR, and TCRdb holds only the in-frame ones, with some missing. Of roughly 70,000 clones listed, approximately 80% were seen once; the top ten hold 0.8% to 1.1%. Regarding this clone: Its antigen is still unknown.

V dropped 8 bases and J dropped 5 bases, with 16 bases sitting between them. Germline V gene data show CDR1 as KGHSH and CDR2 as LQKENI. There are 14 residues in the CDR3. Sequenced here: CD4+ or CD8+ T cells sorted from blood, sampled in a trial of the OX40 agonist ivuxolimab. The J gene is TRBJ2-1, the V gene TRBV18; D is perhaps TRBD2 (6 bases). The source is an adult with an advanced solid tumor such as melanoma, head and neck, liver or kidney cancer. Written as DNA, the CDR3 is TGTGCCAGCCTCCGGTCAGGGACTGACAATGAGCAGTTCTTC. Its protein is CASLRSGTDNEQFF.